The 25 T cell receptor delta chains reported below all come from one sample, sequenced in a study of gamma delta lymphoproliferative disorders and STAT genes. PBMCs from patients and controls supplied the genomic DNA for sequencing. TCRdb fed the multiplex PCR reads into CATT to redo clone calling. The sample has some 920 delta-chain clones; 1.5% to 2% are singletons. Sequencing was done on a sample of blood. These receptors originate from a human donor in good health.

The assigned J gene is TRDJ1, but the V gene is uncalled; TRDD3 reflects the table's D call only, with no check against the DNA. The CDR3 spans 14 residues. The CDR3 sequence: CAGGYLAYTDKLIF. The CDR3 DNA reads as TGTGCTGGGGGATACCTGGCGTACACCGATAAACTCATCTTT.

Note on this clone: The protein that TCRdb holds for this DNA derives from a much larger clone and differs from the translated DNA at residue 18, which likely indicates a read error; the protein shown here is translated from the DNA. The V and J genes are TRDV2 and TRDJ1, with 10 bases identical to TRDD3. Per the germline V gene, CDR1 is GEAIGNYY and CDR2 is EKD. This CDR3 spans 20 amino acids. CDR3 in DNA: TGTGCCTGTGACACGATTCCTACCCCGGTACTGGGGGATCAGACCGATAAATTCATCTTT. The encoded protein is CACDTIPTPVLGDQTDKFIF.

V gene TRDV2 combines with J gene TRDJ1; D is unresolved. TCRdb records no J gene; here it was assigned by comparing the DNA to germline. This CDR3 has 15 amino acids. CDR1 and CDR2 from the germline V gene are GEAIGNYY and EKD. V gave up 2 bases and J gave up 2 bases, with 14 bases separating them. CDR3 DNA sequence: TGTGCCTGTGACATGGTGGGTCGGACAACCGATAAACTCATCTTT. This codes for CACDMVGRTTDKLIF.

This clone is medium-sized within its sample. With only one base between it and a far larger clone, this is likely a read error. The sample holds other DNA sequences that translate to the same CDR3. The CDR3 DNA sequence: TGTGCCTGCGACACGATTCCTACCCCGGTACTGGGGGATCAGACCGATAAACTCATCTTT. Residues: CACDTIPTPVLGDQTDKLIF. The chain combines TRDV2 with TRDJ1; 10 bases map to TRDD3. CDR3 length: 20 amino acids. Germline-derived CDR1 and CDR2 are GEAIGNYY and EKD.

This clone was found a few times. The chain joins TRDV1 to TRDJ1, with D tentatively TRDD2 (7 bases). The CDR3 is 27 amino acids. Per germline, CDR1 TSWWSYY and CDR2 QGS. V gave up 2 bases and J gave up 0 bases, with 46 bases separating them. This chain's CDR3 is CALGERFSFLVKYWEIRKHRDTDKLIF. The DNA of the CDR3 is TGTGCTCTTGGGGAAAGATTTTCCTTCCTTGTGAAATACTGGGAGATACGCAAACACCGGGACACCGATAAACTCATCTTT.

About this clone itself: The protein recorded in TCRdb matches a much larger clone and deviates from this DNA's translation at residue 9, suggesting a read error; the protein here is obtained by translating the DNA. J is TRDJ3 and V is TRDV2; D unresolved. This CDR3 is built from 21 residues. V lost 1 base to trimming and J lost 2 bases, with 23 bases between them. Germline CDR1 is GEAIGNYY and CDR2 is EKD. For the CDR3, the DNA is TGTGCCTGTGACACAACGGGAACTGCGGGAGTACCCACCTGGGACACCCGACAGATGTTTTTC. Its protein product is CACDTTGTAGVPTWDTRQMFF.

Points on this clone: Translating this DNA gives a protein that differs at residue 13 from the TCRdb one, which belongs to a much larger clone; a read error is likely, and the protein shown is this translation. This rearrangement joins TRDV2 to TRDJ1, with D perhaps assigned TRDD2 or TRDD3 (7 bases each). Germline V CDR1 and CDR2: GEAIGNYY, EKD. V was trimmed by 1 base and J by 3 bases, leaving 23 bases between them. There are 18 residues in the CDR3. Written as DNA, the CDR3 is TGTGCCTGTGACACTCCCTTCCTTGGGGGGATTGACCCCGATAAACTCATCTTT. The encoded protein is CACDTPFLGGIDPDKLIF.

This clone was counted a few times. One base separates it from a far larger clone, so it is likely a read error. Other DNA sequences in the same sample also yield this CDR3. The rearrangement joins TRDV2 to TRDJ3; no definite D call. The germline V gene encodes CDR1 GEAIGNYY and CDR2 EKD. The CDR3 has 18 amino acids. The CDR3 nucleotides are TGTGCTTGTGACACGGCGGGCCCGAGCTCCTGGGACACCCGACAGATGTTTTTC. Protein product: CACDTAGPSSWDTRQMFF.

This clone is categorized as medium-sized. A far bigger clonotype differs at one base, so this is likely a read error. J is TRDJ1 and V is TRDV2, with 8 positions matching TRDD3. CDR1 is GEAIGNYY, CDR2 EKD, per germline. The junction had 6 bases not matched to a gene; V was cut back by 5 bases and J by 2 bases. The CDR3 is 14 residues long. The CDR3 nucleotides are TGTGCCTGTGGCACGGTGGGGGATACCGATAAACTCATCTTT. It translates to CACGTVGDTDKLIF.

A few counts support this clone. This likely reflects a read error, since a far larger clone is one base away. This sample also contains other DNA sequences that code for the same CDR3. In DNA, the CDR3 is TGTGCCTGTGACACAACGGGAACTGGGGGAGTACCCACCTGGGATACCCGACAGATGTTTTTC. Its translation: CACDTTGTGGVPTWDTRQMFF. The chain uses TRDV2 and TRDJ3; TRDD3 aligns across 9 bases. Germline V gene data show CDR1 as GEAIGNYY and CDR2 as EKD. The CDR3 is made up of 21 amino acids.

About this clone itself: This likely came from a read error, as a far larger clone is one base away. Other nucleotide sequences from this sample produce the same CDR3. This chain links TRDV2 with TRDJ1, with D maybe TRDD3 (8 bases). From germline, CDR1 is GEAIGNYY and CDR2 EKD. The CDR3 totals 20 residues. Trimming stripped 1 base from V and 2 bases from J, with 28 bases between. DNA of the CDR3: TGTGCCTGTGACACGATTCCTACCCCGGTATTGGGGGATCAGACCGATAAACTCATCTTT. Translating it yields CACDTIPTPVLGDQTDKLIF.

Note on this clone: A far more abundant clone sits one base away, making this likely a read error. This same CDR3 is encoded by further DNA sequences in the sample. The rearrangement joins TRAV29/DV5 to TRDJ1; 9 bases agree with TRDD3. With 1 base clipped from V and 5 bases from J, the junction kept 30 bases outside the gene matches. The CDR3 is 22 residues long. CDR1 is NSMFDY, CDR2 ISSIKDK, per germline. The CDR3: CAASRENPCRGYVDYCTDKLIF. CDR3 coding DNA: TGTGCAGCAAGCCGGGAGAACCCCTGTAGGGGATACGTGGATTATTGTACTGATAAACTCATCTTT.

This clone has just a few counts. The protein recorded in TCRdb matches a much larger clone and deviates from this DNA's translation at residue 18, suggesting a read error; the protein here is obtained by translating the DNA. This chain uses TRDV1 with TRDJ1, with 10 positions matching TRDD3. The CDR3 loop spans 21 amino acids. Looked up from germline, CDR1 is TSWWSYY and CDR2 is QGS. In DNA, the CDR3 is TGTGCTCTTGGGAACACACAGGGGGCTGGGGGATATAAAACGTGGACCGATGAACTCATCTTT. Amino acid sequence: CALGNTQGAGGYKTWTDELIF.

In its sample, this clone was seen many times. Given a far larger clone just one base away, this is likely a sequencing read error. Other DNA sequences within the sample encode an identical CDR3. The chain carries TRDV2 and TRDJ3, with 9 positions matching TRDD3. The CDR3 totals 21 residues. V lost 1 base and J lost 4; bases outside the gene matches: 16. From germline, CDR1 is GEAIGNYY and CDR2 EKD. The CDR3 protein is CACDTTGTGGVPTWDTRQMFF. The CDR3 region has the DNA TGTGCCTGTGACACAACGGGAACTGGGGGAGTACCCACTTGGGACACCCGACAGATGTTTTTC.

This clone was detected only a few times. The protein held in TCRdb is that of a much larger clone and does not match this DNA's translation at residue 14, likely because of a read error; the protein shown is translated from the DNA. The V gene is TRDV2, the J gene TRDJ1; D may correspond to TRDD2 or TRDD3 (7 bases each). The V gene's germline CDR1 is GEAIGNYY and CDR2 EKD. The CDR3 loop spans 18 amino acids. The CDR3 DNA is TGTGCCTGTGACACTCCCTTCCTTGGGGGGATTGACACCGGTAAACTCATCTTT. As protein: CACDTPFLGGIDTGKLIF.

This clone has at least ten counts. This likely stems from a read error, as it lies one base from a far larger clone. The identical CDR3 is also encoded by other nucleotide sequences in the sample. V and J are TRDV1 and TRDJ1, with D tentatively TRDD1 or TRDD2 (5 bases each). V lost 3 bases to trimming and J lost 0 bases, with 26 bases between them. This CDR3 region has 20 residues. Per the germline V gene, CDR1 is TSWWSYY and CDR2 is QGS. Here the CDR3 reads CALGDQSYSLRWKYTDKLIF. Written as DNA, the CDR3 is TGTGCTCTTGGGGATCAAAGTTATTCCCTACGATGGAAATACACCGATAAACTCATCTTT.

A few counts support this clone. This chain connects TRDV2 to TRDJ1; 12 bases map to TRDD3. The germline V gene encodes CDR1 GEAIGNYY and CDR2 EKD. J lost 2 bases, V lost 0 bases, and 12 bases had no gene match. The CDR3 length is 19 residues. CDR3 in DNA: TGTGCCTGTGACACCGTCGGTCTGGGGGATACGCCGTCAACCGATAAACTCATCTTT. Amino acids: CACDTVGLGDTPSTDKLIF.

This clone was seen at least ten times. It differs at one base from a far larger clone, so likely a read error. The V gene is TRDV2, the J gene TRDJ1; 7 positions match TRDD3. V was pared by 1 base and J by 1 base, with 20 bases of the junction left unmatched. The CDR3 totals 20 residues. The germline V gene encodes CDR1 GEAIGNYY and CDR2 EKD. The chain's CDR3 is CACDTSGLGAKGTFTDKLIF. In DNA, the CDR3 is TGTGCCTGTGACACGTCGGGCCTGGGGGCAAAGGGTACCTTCACCGATAAACTCATCTTT.

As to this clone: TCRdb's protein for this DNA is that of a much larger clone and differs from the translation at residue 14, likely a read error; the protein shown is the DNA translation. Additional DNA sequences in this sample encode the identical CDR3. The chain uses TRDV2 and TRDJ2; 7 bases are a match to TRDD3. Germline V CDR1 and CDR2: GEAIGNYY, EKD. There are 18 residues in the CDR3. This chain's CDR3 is CACDAVGDQGPETTQLFF. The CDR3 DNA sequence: TGTGCCTGTGACGCGGTGGGGGACCAAGGGCCGGAGACAACACAACTCTTCTTT.

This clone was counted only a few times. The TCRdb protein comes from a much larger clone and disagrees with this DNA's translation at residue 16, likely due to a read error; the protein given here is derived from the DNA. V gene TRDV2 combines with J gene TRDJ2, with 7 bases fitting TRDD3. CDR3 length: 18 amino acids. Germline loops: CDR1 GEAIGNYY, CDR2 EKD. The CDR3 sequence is CACDAVGDQGPETAQPFF. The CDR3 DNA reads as TGTGCCTGTGACGCGGTGGGGGACCAAGGGCCGGAGACAGCACAACCCTTCTTT.

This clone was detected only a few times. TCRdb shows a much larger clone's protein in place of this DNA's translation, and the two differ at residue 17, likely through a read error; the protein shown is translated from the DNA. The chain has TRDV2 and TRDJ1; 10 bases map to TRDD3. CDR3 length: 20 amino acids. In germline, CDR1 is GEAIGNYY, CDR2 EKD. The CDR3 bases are TGTGCCTGTGACACGATTCCTACCCCGGTACTGGGGGATCAGACCGATCAACTCATCTTT. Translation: CACDTIPTPVLGDQTDQLIF.

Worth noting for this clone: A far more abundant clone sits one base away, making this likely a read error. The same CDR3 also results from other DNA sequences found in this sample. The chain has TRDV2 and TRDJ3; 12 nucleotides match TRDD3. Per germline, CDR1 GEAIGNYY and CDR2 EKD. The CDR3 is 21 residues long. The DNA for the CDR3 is TGTGCCTGTGACAAGGGCTGGGGGATACGCGAGTCCACCTGGGACACCCGACAAATGTTTTTC. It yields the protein CACDKGWGIRESTWDTRQMFF.

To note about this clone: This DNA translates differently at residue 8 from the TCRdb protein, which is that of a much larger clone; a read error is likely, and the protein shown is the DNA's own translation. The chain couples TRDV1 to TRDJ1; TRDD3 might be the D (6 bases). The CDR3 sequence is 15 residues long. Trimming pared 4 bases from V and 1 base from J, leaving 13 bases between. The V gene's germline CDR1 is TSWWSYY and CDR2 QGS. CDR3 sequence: CALGGYWDVTDKLIF. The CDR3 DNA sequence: TGTGCTCTTGGGGGGTACTGGGATGTCACCGATAAACTCATCTTT.

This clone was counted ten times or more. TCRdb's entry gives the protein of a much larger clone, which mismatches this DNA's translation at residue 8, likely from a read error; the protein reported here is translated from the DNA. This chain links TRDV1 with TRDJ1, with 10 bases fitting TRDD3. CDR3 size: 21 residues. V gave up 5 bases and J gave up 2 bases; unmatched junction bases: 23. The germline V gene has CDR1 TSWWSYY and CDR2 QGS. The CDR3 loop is CALGNTQEAGGYKTWTDKLIF. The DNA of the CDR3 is TGTGCTCTTGGGAACACACAGGAGGCTGGGGGATATAAAACGTGGACCGATAAACTCATCTTT.

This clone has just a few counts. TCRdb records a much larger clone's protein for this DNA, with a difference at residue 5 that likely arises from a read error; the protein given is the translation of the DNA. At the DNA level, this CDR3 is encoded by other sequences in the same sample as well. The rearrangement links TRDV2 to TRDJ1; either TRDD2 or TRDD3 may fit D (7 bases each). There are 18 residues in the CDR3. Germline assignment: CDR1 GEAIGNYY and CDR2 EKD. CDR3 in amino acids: CACDAPFLGGIDTDKLIF. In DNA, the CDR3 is TGTGCCTGTGACGCTCCCTTCCTTGGGGGGATTGACACTGATAAACTCATCTTT.